The rows below give T cell receptor beta chains drawn from one sample of a study of blood T cell repertoires in COVID-19. The method was immunoSEQ multiplex PCR; TCRdb's version includes in-frame clones alone and lacks a portion of them. The profile shows roughly 320,000 clones, around 90% of them singletons. The sample consisted of peripheral blood. Receptors originate from a woman aged 45-60 years with COVID-19, enrolled during active disease. Each CDR3 is given with its conserved first and last residue. Each record gives: J gene, D gene, V gene, CDR3 DNA, CDR3 protein. The D gene is left open where the match is weak.

TRBJ2-5,-,TRBV29-1,TGCAGCGCCCTAAGCGGGTTAGGCTTCGGGGAGACCCAGTACTTC,CSALSGLGFGETQYF
TRBJ1-2,-,TRBV6-5,TGTGCCAGCGGCAGGGGCAGGAACTATGGCTACACCTTC,CASGRGRNYGYTF
TRBJ2-1,TRBD2,TRBV7-2,TGTGCCAGCAGCCGCACTAGCGGGAGGACTGAGCAGTTCTTC,CASSRTSGRTEQFF
TRBJ2-5,TRBD2,TRBV7-2,TGTGCCAGCAGCTTAGTGGAGCGGGAGTTTTTGGAGACCCAGTACTTC,CASSLVEREFLETQYF
TRBJ2-5,-,TRBV5-1,TGCGCCAGCGGAGTCTCTACAGGGAAAGAGGAGACCCAGTACTTC,CASGVSTGKEETQYF
TRBJ1-6,TRBD1,TRBV19,TGTGCCAGTAGTACTACCGGGACAGGCTTTGTTATACCCCTCCACTTT,CASSTTGTGFVIPLHF
TRBJ1-1,-,TRBV4-1,TGCGCCAGCAGCCGACAGATCCGGACTGAAGCTTTCTTT,CASSRQIRTEAFF
TRBJ1-2,-,TRBV7-8,TGTGCCAGCAGCTCCTTTAACGAGGACTATGGCTACACCTTC,CASSSFNEDYGYTF
TRBJ1-4,-,TRBV18,TGTGCCAGTTCTACTAATTACGGAGATGAAAAACTGTTTTTT,CASSTNYGDEKLFF
TRBJ2-2,TRBD2,TRBV7-2,TGTGCCAGCAGCCTAAGACTTACAGCGGGAGGGCCCGGGGAGCTGTTTTTT,CASSLRLTAGGPGELFF
TRBJ2-5,TRBD2,TRBV9,TGTGCCAGCAGCCAAGGACTAGCGGGAGGGCTAATAGAGACCCAGTACTTC,CASSQGLAGGLIETQYF
TRBJ2-5,TRBD1,TRBV2,TGTGCCAGCAGTAGTGACAGGGGGCGCGGGGAAGAGCCCCAGTACTTC,CASSSDRGRGEEPQYF
TRBJ2-1,TRBD1,TRBV30,TGTGCCTGGGTCCGGGACAGCTCCTACAATGAGCAGTTCTTC,CAWVRDSSYNEQFF
TRBJ1-1,-,TRBV5-6,TGTGCCAGCAGCCCCGTAGATAGGAACACTGAAGCTTTCTTT,CASSPVDRNTEAFF
TRBJ1-6,-,TRBV5-1,TGCGCCAGCAGCGGTTGGGAGACTAATTCACCCCTCCACTTT,CASSGWETNSPLHF
TRBJ2-7,-,TRBV27,TGTGCCAGCGGGGCGCTAGGGGGACCCTACTACGAGCAGTACTTC,CASGALGGPYYEQYF
TRBJ1-3,-,TRBV6-5,TGTGCCAGCAGTACAGAACGCTCTGGAAACACCATATATTTT,CASSTERSGNTIYF
TRBJ1-3,-,TRBV7-9,TGTGCCAGCAGCTTAATGACAGACTCTGGAAACACCATATATTTT,CASSLMTDSGNTIYF
TRBJ2-2,-,TRBV5-4,TGTGCCAGCAGGCCCTCGTACGCGAGTGACACCGGGGAGCTGTTTTTT,CASRPSYASDTGELFF
TRBJ1-1,-,TRBV18,TGTGCCAGCTCACCAATATCCGGTGGTGAAGCTTTCTTT,CASSPISGGEAFF
TRBJ1-1,-,TRBV5-6,TGTGCCAGCAGCTTGATGGGACACCCTATCCGTGGAGCTTTCTTT,CASSLMGHPIRGAFF
TRBJ2-3,TRBD1,TRBV24-1,TGTGCCACCTCGGACAGGGTAAGCGCAGATACGCAGTATTTT,CATSDRVSADTQYF
TRBJ2-3,TRBD2,TRBV6-2/TRBV6-3,TGTGCCAGCAGTTACCTAGCGGGTTACACAGATACGCAGTATTTT,CASSYLAGYTDTQYF
TRBJ2-1,-,TRBV18,TGTGCCAGCTCACCACCAGCGGGCGGGAAGGGGAATGAGCAGTTCTTC,CASSPPAGGKGNEQFF
TRBJ2-1,TRBD2,TRBV10-3,TGTGCCATCAGGGGACTAGCGGGAGGTAATGAGCAGTTCTTC,CAIRGLAGGNEQFF
TRBJ2-7,-,TRBV3-1/TRBV3-2,TGTGCCAGCAGCCGCAGGGTGGACGAGCAGTACTTC,CASSRRVDEQYF